These 5 T cell receptor beta chains were all obtained from the same sample, sequenced in a study of T cells after yellow fever vaccination. TCRdb analysed the 5' RACE reads with MiXCR anew, one entry per CDR3 protein. Among 100,000 or so distinct CDR3 sequences, around 9.8% were seen once, and the ten largest hold over 15%. The sample consisted of CD8+ T cells not binding an NS4B(214-222) dextramer, sorted from PBMCs, taken less than 16 days after the first yellow fever vaccination. Receptors originate from a man aged 18 to 35 who received the YFV17D yellow fever vaccine.

The J gene is TRBJ1-3, the V gene TRBV29-1; D not resolved. Per the germline V gene, CDR1 is SQVTM and CDR2 is ANQGSEA. Trimming removed 4 bases at V and 4 bases at J, with 14 bases between. The CDR3 loop spans 14 amino acids. The CDR3 spells CSVVKESDGNTIYF. The CDR3 nucleotides are TGCAGCGTTGTAAAGGAGTCGGACGGAAACACCATATATTTT.

A remark on this clonotype: This may be a read error, as it is one base from a much larger clone. The genes are TRBV4-1 and TRBJ2-7, with D unresolved. The germline V gene encodes CDR1 MGHRA and CDR2 YSYEKL. Trimming took off 4 bases at V and 1 base at J, with 11 bases between the two ends. CDR3 size: 14 residues. The CDR3 DNA reads TGCGCCAGCAGCCCCACCACGAGGTCCTACGAGCAGTACGTC. It encodes CASSPTTRSYEQYV.

The V gene is TRBV15, the J gene TRBJ2-7; D gene ambiguous. This CDR3 contains 14 residues. Germline V CDR1 and CDR2: LNHNV, YYDKDF (reference sequence). Trimming stripped 3 bases from V and 2 bases from J, with 11 bases between. The CDR3 DNA is TGTGCCACCAGCAGCCGAATGGGGACCTACGAGCAGTACGTC. Residues: CATSSRMGTYEQYV.

This clonotype was counted many times. The chain is built from TRBV10-3 and TRBJ2-2; D gene uncertain. CDR3 length equals 17 residues. V was cut by 2 bases and J by 1 base, with 14 bases left in between. The germline gives CDR1 ENHRY, CDR2 SYGVKD. As DNA, the CDR3 is TGTGCCATCAGTGAGACGGCGGCCCGATTGAACACCGGGGAGCTGTTTTTT. Protein: CAISETAARLNTGELFF.

V is TRBV14 and J is TRBJ2-1; D is perhaps TRBD2 (5 bases). This CDR3 spans 16 amino acids. Trimming removed 5 bases at V and 4 bases at J, with 18 bases between. CDR1 is SGHDN, CDR2 FVKESK, per germline. The CDR3 bases are TGTGCCAGCAGCGTCGGGCTAGCCTCCCTATACAATGAGCAGTTCTTC. It specifies CASSVGLASLYNEQFF.